These 8 T cell receptor beta chains originate from one sample sequenced in a study of T cells in Graves' hyperthyroidism and ophthalmopathy. TCR beta CDR3 region amplification was performed from RNA transcripts. First-round RT-PCR with HTBI primers amplified the TCR CDR3 region. From the multiplex PCR reads, TCRdb called clonotypes with MiXCR, one entry per CDR3 protein. The sample consists of 500,000 to 650,000 distinct CDR3 sequences, 15% to 20% of them appearing once. The material sequenced was blood. The receptors derive from a woman between 18 and 30 years old with Graves' ophthalmopathy.

This clonotype was observed at least ten times. The chain carries TRBV18 and TRBJ1-1, with unresolved D. The CDR3 contains 13 residues. CDR1 is KGHSH, CDR2 LQKENI, per germline. V lost 1 base, J lost 8 bases, and 11 bases lay in between. DNA for the CDR3: TGTGCCAGCTCACCACGACCGGGAAGCGAAGCTTTCTTT. Translation gives CASSPRPGSEAFF.

The chain joins TRBV30 to TRBJ2-1; TRBD2 aligns across 9 bases. Germline values: CDR1 GTSNPN, CDR2 SVGIG (reference sequence). J lost 5 bases, V lost 4 bases, and 12 bases had no gene match. CDR3 size: 16 residues. Here the CDR3 reads CAWKRLAGVSDNEQFF. CDR3 coding DNA: TGTGCCTGGAAGAGATTAGCGGGAGTATCTGACAATGAGCAGTTCTTC.

This chain links TRBV5-1 with TRBJ2-2; 9 bases fit TRBD1. CDR1 and CDR2 (germline): SGHRS, YFSETQ. This CDR3 has 16 residues. V lost 6 bases, J lost 4 bases, and 10 bases stayed unmatched. This CDR3 is CASNPGTGTGTGELFF. The CDR3 DNA sequence: TGCGCCAGCAACCCCGGGACAGGGACGGGCACCGGGGAGCTGTTTTTT. Based on the CDR3 plus reference TRBV5-1 and TRBJ2-2, the full variable domain is KAGVTQTPRYLIKTRGQQVTLSCSPISGHRSVSWYQQTPGQGLQFLFEYFSETQRNKGNFPGRFSGRQFSNSRSEMNVSTLELGDSALYLCASNPGTGTGTGELFFGEGSRLTVL.

This clonotype was found a few times. This chain uses TRBV10-3 with TRBJ2-5; 13 bases fit TRBD2. The V gene end was trimmed by 5 bases and the J gene end by 5 bases; junction bases not matched to a gene: 5. Germline CDR1 ENHRY, CDR2 SYGVKD. The CDR3 is 15 amino acids. CDR3 in DNA: TGTGCCATCAGTCCCGGGACTAGCGGGATGGAGACCCAGTACTTC. Its protein product is CAISPGTSGMETQYF.

This clonotype was recorded a few times. The chain links TRBV20-1 to TRBJ2-5; no firm D call. The CDR3 runs 13 residues. The V end was cut by 3 bases, the J end by 2 bases, with 10 bases between. CDR1 and CDR2 from the germline V gene are DFQATT and SNEGSKA (reference sequence). In nucleotides, the CDR3 is TGCAGTGCTAGTAGGGCAGATCAAGAGACCCAGTACTTC. As protein: CSASRADQETQYF.

This chain connects TRBV6-1 to TRBJ1-5; D remains ambiguous. Germline CDR1 is MNHNS and CDR2 is SASEGT. This CDR3 has 18 amino acids. Trimming took 0 bases from V and 2 from J, leaving 17 bases between them. The DNA for the CDR3 is TGTGCCAGCAGTGAAGCTTGGGGAGGGCCGGAAGGCAATCAGCCCCAGCATTTT. Protein product: CASSEAWGGPEGNQPQHF.

The V call is TRBV4-2, the J call TRBJ1-5; D perhaps matches TRBD1 (5 bases). With 6 bases removed from V and 0 bases from J, the gap between germline ends came to 12 bases. Germline V lookup: CDR1 LGHNA, CDR2 YNFKEQ. This CDR3 has 15 amino acids. DNA for the CDR3: TGTGCCAGCAGGGGGGAAGGGGATAGCAATCAGCCCCAGCATTTT. This encodes CASRGEGDSNQPQHF.

The sample holds a few counts of this clonotype. The rearrangement joins TRBV19 to TRBJ1-1; D unresolved. Trimming removed 10 bases from V and 4 bases from J, with 16 bases in between. Germline CDR1 LNHDA, CDR2 SQIVND (reference sequence). This CDR3 region has 13 residues. DNA of the CDR3: TGTGCCACTAAAATCCAAGGGTTCACTGAAGCTTTCTTT. This translates into CATKIQGFTEAFF. The whole variable domain, filled in from reference TRBV19 and TRBJ1-1, reads DGGITQSPKYLFRKEGQNVTLSCEQNLNHDAMYWYRQDPGQGLRLIYYSQIVNDFQKGDIAEGYSVSREKKESFPLTVTSAQKNPTAFYLCATKIQGFTEAFFGQGTRLTVV.